The 24 T cell receptor beta chains presented below share a single source sample, sequenced in a study of blood T cell repertoires in COVID-19. The repertoire was sequenced with immunoSEQ multiplex PCR; TCRdb's copy has only in-frame clones and lacks some. The top ten clones hold roughly 3.4% of a sample with some 350,000 clones, 91% of them seen once. The specimen was peripheral blood. These receptors were collected from a woman younger than 35 who had recovered from COVID-19.

The rearrangement uses TRBV24-1 and TRBJ1-1; D possibly corresponds to TRBD1 (6 bases). From germline, CDR1 is KGHDR and CDR2 SFDVKD. This CDR3 spans 14 amino acids. Trimming removed 7 bases at V and 1 base at J, with 12 bases between. The CDR3 DNA reads as TGTGCCACCAGAGAGGACAGCGGGAACACTGAAGCTTTCTTT. Encoded protein: CATREDSGNTEAFF.

The rearrangement links TRBV5-6 to TRBJ1-2; the D gene is possibly TRBD1 (6 bases). The CDR3 totals 14 residues. Germline CDR1 reads SGHDT; CDR2 reads YYEEEE. The V gene lost 4 bases and the J gene lost 2 bases, with 12 bases spanning the gap. The CDR3 spells CASSPDSLNYGYTF. CDR3 coding DNA: TGTGCCAGCAGCCCGGACAGCCTCAACTATGGCTACACCTTC.

The chain joins TRBV29-1 to TRBJ1-3; no firm D call. The CDR3 has 15 residues. Per the germline V gene, CDR1 is SQVTM and CDR2 is ANQGSEA. V was shortened by 6 bases and J by 0 bases, with 15 bases between the two germline ends. CDR3 DNA sequence: TGCAGCGTCGAGGGTGTGGAAGACTCTGGAAACACCATATATTTT. Translated: CSVEGVEDSGNTIYF.

The V and J genes are TRBV3-1 (or the pseudogene TRBV3-2) and TRBJ1-3; 7 positions agree with TRBD1. V lost 0 bases to trimming and J lost 3 bases; unmatched junction nucleotides: 2. CDR1 is LGHDT, CDR2 YNNKEL, per germline (reference sequence). CDR3 size: 15 residues. CDR3 residues: CASSQDTGDGNTIYF. The CDR3 DNA reads TGTGCCAGCAGCCAAGATACAGGGGATGGAAACACCATATATTTT.

The chain has TRBV29-1 and TRBJ2-2, with 9 nucleotides matching TRBD2. Losses at the gene ends were 6 bases for V and 4 bases for J; bases not matched to a gene: 6. The CDR3 totals 14 residues. The V gene's germline CDR1 is SQVTM and CDR2 ANQGSEA. CDR3 amino acids: CSVSAGGRTGELFF. CDR3 in DNA: TGCAGCGTCAGTGCGGGAGGGCGCACCGGGGAGCTGTTTTTT.

Written as DNA, the CDR3 is TGTGCCAGCAGTGAGGGACAGGGGGCTGGTGAAAAACTGTTTTTT. Its protein product is CASSEGQGAGEKLFF. The genes are TRBV6-1 and TRBJ1-4; 12 bases line up with TRBD1. This CDR3 spans 15 amino acids. V shed 3 bases, J shed 7 bases, and the junction held 3 bases outside the gene matches. Germline V gives CDR1 MNHNS, CDR2 SASEGT.

The V and J genes are TRBV10-3 and TRBJ2-5; the match to TRBD2 covers 8 bases. V lost 4 bases to trimming and J lost 4 bases; unmatched junction nucleotides: 11. The CDR3 runs 16 residues. Germline V gene sequence: CDR1 ENHRY, CDR2 SYGVKD. The CDR3 DNA sequence: TGTGCCATCAGTGGGCGGGAGGCCGAAGGGGGAGAGACCCAGTACTTC. This gives the protein CAISGREAEGGETQYF.

The chain employs TRBV6-5 and TRBJ1-6, with D hard to call. In germline, CDR1 is MNHEY, CDR2 SVGAGI. Trimming took 6 bases from V and 0 from J, leaving 6 bases between them. This CDR3 has 14 amino acids. The CDR3 DNA reads as TGTGCCAGCAGACAAAGCTCCTATAATTCACCCCTCCACTTT. It specifies CASRQSSYNSPLHF.

This sequence joins TRBV6-2 or TRBV6-3 and TRBJ2-3, with TRBD2 identical over 13 bases. CDR1 is MNHEY and CDR2 is SVGEGT in the germline V gene. The CDR3 spans 16 residues. Unmatched junction bases numbered 4, after V lost 2 bases and J lost 5 bases. This CDR3 reads CASSYELAGGVDTQYF. The CDR3 coding sequence is TGTGCCAGCAGTTACGAACTAGCGGGAGGGGTAGATACGCAGTATTTT.

With respect to this clone: Other nucleotide sequences in the sample specify the same CDR3. The chain uses TRBV12-3 or TRBV12-4 and TRBJ2-1, with 7 bases lining up with TRBD1. The ends lost 6 bases at V and 7 bases at J; junction bases unmatched: 3. This CDR3 has 12 amino acids. As DNA, the CDR3 is TGTGCCAGCAGCCCACAGGGGAATGAGCAGTTCTTC. Its protein product is CASSPQGNEQFF.

The chain couples TRBV11-2 to TRBJ1-4, with TRBD1 matching over 8 bases. The CDR3 spans 16 residues. Germline V gene data show CDR1 as SGHAT and CDR2 as FQNNGV. J was trimmed by 7 bases and V by 3 bases; bases with no gene match: 10. The CDR3 region has the DNA TGTGCCAGCAGCTTGCTGCCGCAGGGGGCGGGTGAAAAACTGTTTTTT. It translates to CASSLLPQGAGEKLFF.

V is TRBV6-5 and J is TRBJ1-4; D not certain. V lost 0 bases and J 5 bases, leaving 7 bases between the germline ends. Germline V gene sequence: CDR1 MNHEY, CDR2 SVGAGI. This CDR3 has 14 amino acids. The CDR3 DNA follows: TGTGCCAGCAGTTACTCGTGGAGAAATGAAAAACTGTTTTTT. This sequence encodes CASSYSWRNEKLFF.

This clone was seen just once. This chain joins TRBV6-5 and TRBJ1-1; 9 bases are a match to TRBD1. CDR3 length: 13 amino acids. After removal of 6 bases from V and 5 bases from J, the junction contained 4 bases not matched to a gene. CDR1 is MNHEY, CDR2 SVGAGI, per germline. As DNA, the CDR3 is TGTGCCAGCAGGGGGACAGGGAGGACTGAAGCTTTCTTT. This encodes CASRGTGRTEAFF.

The J gene is TRBJ2-3, the V gene TRBV27; possible D gene TRBD2, 6 bases. Germline CDR1 is MNHEY and CDR2 is SMNVEV (reference sequence). The CDR3 is made up of 15 amino acids. With 2 bases removed from V and 1 base from J, the gap between germline ends came to 10 bases. The CDR3 reads CASSLTGARTDTQYF. The CDR3 coding sequence is TGTGCCAGCAGTTTAACGGGAGCTCGCACAGATACGCAGTATTTT.

V and J are TRBV19 and TRBJ2-3; 16 bases map to TRBD2. V lost 7 bases, J lost 4 bases, and 11 bases stayed unmatched. This CDR3 is built from 18 residues. Germline V gene sequence: CDR1 LNHDA, CDR2 SQIVND (reference sequence). CDR3 in DNA: TGTGCCAGTACCTCAGGGACTAGCGGGAGGGCCGGCCCAGATACGCAGTATTTT. This codes for CASTSGTSGRAGPDTQYF.

The chain links TRBV7-8 to TRBJ1-1, with a possible D match to TRBD1 (6 bases). The CDR3 is 13 residues long. The V and J ends lost 5 bases and 0 bases respectively, with 7 bases between them. Germline V gene lookup returns CDR1 SGHVS and CDR2 FQNEAQ. The CDR3 nucleotides read TGTGCCAGCAGCCGGGACATGAACACTGAAGCTTTCTTT. This gives the protein CASSRDMNTEAFF.

This clone was recorded only once. This chain links TRBV27 with TRBJ2-7; TRBD2 is a possible D gene (7 bases). Germline V gene sequence: CDR1 MNHEY, CDR2 SMNVEV (reference sequence). Trimming took 0 bases from V and 7 from J, leaving 13 bases between them. The CDR3 has 14 amino acids. CDR3 sequence reads: CASSLSPGGHEQYV. The CDR3 DNA is TGTGCCAGCAGTTTATCGCCCGGGGGGCATGAGCAGTACGTC.

The J gene is TRBJ2-3, the V gene TRBV5-6; TRBD1 matches at 9 bases. The CDR3 totals 15 residues. Unmatched junction bases numbered 4, after V lost 4 bases and J lost 1 base. Germline CDR1 SGHDT, CDR2 YYEEEE. The CDR3 DNA follows: TGTGCCAGCAGCCCCCGGGACAGGGGCACAGATACGCAGTATTTT. Residues: CASSPRDRGTDTQYF.

CDR3 sequence (DNA): TGTGCCAGCAGCCAAGATGGGGGAGGGGCGAACACCGGGGAGCTGTTTTTT. Protein product: CASSQDGGGANTGELFF. This chain joins TRBV4-2 and TRBJ2-2, with TRBD2 identical over 7 bases. V lost 0 bases and J lost 0; bases outside the gene matches: 4. Germline CDR1 reads LGHNA; CDR2 reads YNFKEQ. The CDR3 has 17 amino acids.

This clone turned up a few times. The chain carries TRBV5-1 and TRBJ2-7; 7 bases align to TRBD1. CDR1 and CDR2 from the germline V gene are SGHRS and YFSETQ. V shed 3 bases, J shed 2 bases, and the junction held 11 bases outside the gene matches. The CDR3 extends over 16 amino acids. Written as DNA, the CDR3 is TGCGCCAGCAGCTGGAAATCGGACAGGAGTCCCTACGAGCAGTACGTC. It translates to CASSWKSDRSPYEQYV.

This chain connects TRBV28 to TRBJ2-1; possibly TRBD2 for D (6 bases). Trimming removed 8 bases from V and 6 bases from J, with 17 bases in between. This CDR3 is built from 14 residues. Germline-derived CDR1 and CDR2 are MDHEN and SYDVKM. This chain's CDR3 is CASLELVGGNEQFF. The CDR3 DNA follows: TGTGCCAGCTTGGAGCTGGTCGGGGGCAATGAGCAGTTCTTC.

This clone appeared a single time. The chain links TRBV5-3 to TRBJ2-1; 11 bases agree with TRBD2. TRBV5-3 is labeled an ORF, and its function is uncertain. V shed 0 bases, J shed 12 bases, and the junction held 17 bases outside the gene matches. This CDR3 region has 18 residues. In nucleotides, the CDR3 is TGTGCCAGAAGCTTGGCCCGGCTAGCGGGAGGCCTGTCTGGGGGGCAGTTCTTC. Translated, it gives CARSLARLAGGLSGGQFF.

The rearrangement uses TRBV5-6 and TRBJ1-1, with a tentative D call TRBD1 (5 bases). The germline gives CDR1 SGHDT, CDR2 YYEEEE. The CDR3 consists of 14 residues. V dropped 5 bases and J dropped 6 bases, with 17 bases sitting between them. Here the CDR3 reads CASSGGVGLAEAFF. The CDR3, as DNA: TGTGCCAGCAGTGGAGGGGTGGGATTGGCTGAAGCTTTCTTT.

This CDR3 reads CASSLQGRTEAFF. CDR3 in DNA: TGCGCCAGCAGCCTACAGGGGAGAACTGAAGCTTTCTTT. This sequence joins TRBV10-1 and TRBJ1-1, with 7 bases that match TRBD1. The CDR3 runs to 13 residues. V shed 6 bases, J shed 5 bases, and the junction held 6 bases outside the gene matches. CDR1 is WNHNN, CDR2 SYGVQD, per germline (reference sequence).